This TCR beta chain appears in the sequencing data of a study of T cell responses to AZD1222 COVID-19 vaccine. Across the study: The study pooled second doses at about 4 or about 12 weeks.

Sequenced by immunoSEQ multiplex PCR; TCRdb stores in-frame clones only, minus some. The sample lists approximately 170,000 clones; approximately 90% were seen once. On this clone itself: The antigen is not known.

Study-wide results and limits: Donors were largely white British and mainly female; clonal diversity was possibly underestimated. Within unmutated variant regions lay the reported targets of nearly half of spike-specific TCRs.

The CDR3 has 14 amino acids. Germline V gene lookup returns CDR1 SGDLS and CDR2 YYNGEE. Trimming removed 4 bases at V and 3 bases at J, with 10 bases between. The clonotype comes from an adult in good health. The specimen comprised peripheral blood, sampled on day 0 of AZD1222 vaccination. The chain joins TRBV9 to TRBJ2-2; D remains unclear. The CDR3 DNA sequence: TGTGCCAGCAGCCCCCTTCCGTACACCGGGGAGCTGTTTTTT. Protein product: CASSPLPYTGELFF.